This is a list of T cell receptor beta chains from one sample in a study of cytomegalovirus exposure and HLA in healthy donors. TCRdb keeps only in-frame clones here, not all; method: immunoSEQ multiplex PCR. Among 120,000 or so clones listed, roughly a sixth were seen once. Input material: PBMCs. The receptors come from a female donor in good health and CMV-seropositive. The CDR3 runs from the conserved cysteine through the conserved F or W. The D gene is left open where the match is weak. The size field is filled for only some rows; it gives once, few, many or a size class.

TRBD1	few	TRBV28	TRBJ1-4	CASSPRGTGSTNEKLFF	TGTGCCAGCAGTCCCCGGGGGACAGGGAGCACTAATGAAAAACTGTTTTTT
.	.	TRBV27	TRBJ2-7	CASSSHTGQYF	TGTGCCAGCAGTTCCCACACAGGGCAGTACTTC
TRBD2	few	TRBV30	TRBJ2-7	CAWSGLAGFNYEQYF	TGTGCCTGGAGTGGACTAGCGGGGTTTAACTACGAGCAGTACTTC
TRBD2	.	TRBV6-6	TRBJ2-1	CASSSGSSYNEQFF	TGTGCCAGTTCGAGCGGGAGCTCCTACAATGAGCAGTTCTTC
.	.	TRBV28	TRBJ1-1	CASIGGTVNTEAFF	TGTGCCAGCATCGGGGGGACGGTGAACACTGAAGCTTTCTTT
TRBD2	few	TRBV28	TRBJ2-4	CASRLRDYHRDIQYF	TGTGCCAGCAGGCTCCGGGACTACCATCGGGACATTCAGTACTTC
TRBD2	.	TRBV7-2	TRBJ2-7	CASSSYRGVSYEQYF	TGTGCCAGCAGCTCCTACCGGGGGGTCTCCTACGAGCAGTACTTC
TRBD2	.	TRBV6-4	TRBJ2-2	CASTSGRATGELFF	TGTGCCAGCACTAGCGGGAGGGCCACCGGGGAGCTGTTTTTT
.	few	TRBV10-3	TRBJ1-4	CAISESRGGNEKLFF	TGTGCCATCAGTGAGTCGCGGGGTGGTAATGAAAAACTGTTTTTT
TRBD2	.	TRBV5-1	TRBJ2-7	CASSMGLAGDYYEQYF	TGCGCCAGCAGTATGGGGCTAGCGGGGGATTACTACGAGCAGTACTTC
TRBD1	.	TRBV7-8	TRBJ2-7	CASSADRGYEQYF	TGTGCCAGCAGCGCGGACAGGGGGTACGAGCAGTACTTC
.	few	TRBV19	TRBJ1-6	CASSIVPGALSPLHF	TGTGCCAGTAGTATCGTTCCAGGGGCTCTTTCACCCCTCCACTTT